The next 7 T cell receptor beta chains were all read from a single sample in a study of neoadjuvant anti-PD-1 for oral cavity cancer. Generated by immunoSEQ multiplex PCR, the TCRdb table keeps only in-frame clones and is missing some. This sample carries about 42,000 clones, approximately 80% of them seen once, and the ten largest clones take 4.8%. Time point indicated: after neoadjuvant nivolumab, at surgical resection. Here the sequenced sample was PBMCs, taken after nivolumab (anti-PD-1) treatment. The receptors stem from a person aged 40 to 85 with oral cavity squamous cell carcinoma.

This clone has more than one count but fewer than ten. The rearrangement uses TRBV2 and TRBJ1-5, with TRBD1 as a possible D gene (6 bases). Germline V gene sequence: CDR1 SNHLY, CDR2 FYNNEI. The CDR3 is 15 amino acids. Trimming removed 5 bases at V and 3 bases at J, with 14 bases between. The CDR3 coding sequence is TGTGCCAGCAGTTTTGGGGGGGGCCCCAATCAGCCCCAGCATTTT. It yields the protein CASSFGGGPNQPQHF. The full variable domain, with the rest looked up from reference TRBV2 and TRBJ1-5, is EPEVTQTPSHQVTQMGQEVILRCVPISNHLYFYWYRQILGQKVEFLVSFYNNEISEKSEIFDDQFSVERPDGSNFTLKIRSTKLEDSAMYFCASSFGGGPNQPQHFGDGTRLSIL.

V and J are TRBV7-6 and TRBJ2-7; D is perhaps TRBD1 (6 bases). Germline values: CDR1 SGHVS, CDR2 FNYEAQ. Trimming pared 4 bases from V and 4 bases from J, leaving 8 bases between. The CDR3 consists of 12 residues. This CDR3 reads CASSSDRYEQYF. DNA of the CDR3: TGTGCCAGCAGCTCGGACAGATACGAGCAGTACTTC.

The rearrangement links TRBV18 to TRBJ1-2, with D possibly TRBD1 on 6 matching bases. This CDR3 contains 13 residues. Trimming removed 3 bases at V and 4 bases at J, with 9 bases between. CDR1 and CDR2 from the germline V gene are KGHSH and LQKENI. The CDR3 is CASSPDSIYGYTF. CDR3 DNA sequence: TGTGCCAGCTCACCGGACAGCATCTATGGCTACACCTTC.

This chain's CDR3 is CASSMGRTTNTEAFF. CDR3 DNA sequence: TGTGCCAGTAGTATGGGCAGGACAACGAACACTGAAGCTTTCTTT. The V gene is TRBV19, the J gene TRBJ1-1, with D possibly matching TRBD1 (5 bases). With 3 bases removed from V and 1 base from J, the gap between germline ends came to 12 bases. This CDR3 is 15 amino acids long. CDR1 LNHDA and CDR2 SQIVND come from the germline V gene (reference sequence).

The DNA for the CDR3 is TGCGCCAGCAGTCCTACAGGGGGAACTAATGAAAAACTGTTTTTT. This translates into CASSPTGGTNEKLFF. V usage is TRBV5-1 and J usage is TRBJ1-4, with 8 positions matching TRBD1. Losses at the gene ends were 5 bases for V and 1 base for J; bases not matched to a gene: 4. The CDR3 is 15 residues long. Germline CDR1 reads SGHRS; CDR2 reads YFSETQ.

The rearrangement links TRBV11-3 to TRBJ2-1; TRBD2 matches 13 bases. CDR3 size: 17 residues. CDR1 SGHNT and CDR2 YENEEA come from the germline V gene. Losses at the gene ends were 1 base for V and 0 bases for J; bases not matched to a gene: 0. Here the CDR3 DNA reads TGTGCCAGCAGCTTAGGGACTAGCGGGGGCTCCTACAATGAGCAGTTCTTC. It encodes CASSLGTSGGSYNEQFF.

The CDR3 bases are TGTGCCAGCAGCTCGAGGCCCGAGGGTAACTATGGCTACACCTTC. Translated, it gives CASSSRPEGNYGYTF. This chain uses TRBV27 with TRBJ1-2; D uncertain. The germline V gene has CDR1 MNHEY and CDR2 SMNVEV (reference sequence). The CDR3 totals 15 residues. V was pared by 6 bases and J by 1 base, with 15 bases between.